This T cell receptor beta chain is from a study of shared clonotypes between healthy human individuals. Study background: Donor ages ranged 18 to 49 years: a couple of women, a few men. Study results and limitations: The small donor group covered limited genetic and exposure diversity.

Details on this clone: The antigen remains unidentified.

Once extracted for a subset, genomic DNA was divided evenly among several immunoSEQ plates. Sorted subsets were amplified in replicate PCRs using about 210 ng DNA, 32,000 or so T cell genomes. Generated by immunoSEQ multiplex PCR, the TCRdb table keeps only in-frame clones and is missing some. Of some 2.1 million clones listed, roughly 94% were seen once; the top ten hold more than 0.1%. Germline V CDR1 and CDR2: SGHRS, YFSETQ. The CDR3 loop spans 15 amino acids. Trimming took 4 bases from V and 2 from J, leaving 14 bases between them. This TCR came from a young man in good health. Material: naive CD4+ T cells sorted from blood. Subset denoted: CD45RA+ positively selected. The rearrangement links TRBV5-1 to TRBJ2-3; weak D call: TRBD2 (6 bases). CDR3 coding DNA: TGCGCCAGCAGCCTCCGGGAGTCCGTCACAGATACGCAGTATTTT. This encodes CASSLRESVTDTQYF. Filled out from reference TRBV5-1 and TRBJ2-3, the complete variable domain reads KAGVTQTPRYLIKTRGQQVTLSCSPISGHRSVSWYQQTPGQGLQFLFEYFSETQRNKGNFPGRFSGRQFSNSRSEMNVSTLELGDSALYLCASSLRESVTDTQYFGPGTRLTVL.